This T cell receptor (beta chain) was sequenced during a study of T cell responses to AZD1222 COVID-19 vaccine (dated by TCRdb to the early 2020s). A note on the overall study: Because spike-specific TCR depth and breadth did not differ between the two schedules, AZD1222 recipients who got a second dose at roughly 4 weeks were pooled with those who got a second dose at roughly 12 weeks. A total of 233 trial participants underwent TCR sequencing, of whom around 200 received two doses of AZD1222 and approximately 25 received two doses of the MenACWY control vaccine. Trial participants were enrolled by age into subgroups of 18-55, 56-69 and 70-plus years, and about 150, 27 and 61 TCR-sequenced participants, respectively, were included in these subgroups. General study outcomes and caveats: The vaccine-associated CD4 TCRs covered the entire spike protein, and the dominant responses fell in regions 160-218 and 743-854. Participants were mostly white British, with more females than males. The authors suggested clonal diversity may have been underestimated. No day 14 peak-response samples were available, so repertoires were characterized only after the peak T cell response. A significant rise in spike-specific TCR breadth and depth was observed after two AZD1222 doses relative to day 0 and relative to MenACWY recipients. In the small 56-69-year group, the increase in depth fell short of significance, most likely because of low power. Conclusions about previously exposed vaccinees are limited, since just six AZD1222 recipients were seropositive for SARS-CoV-2 at baseline. Reportedly, almost half of the unique spike-specific TCRs recognized epitopes lying outside the regions that are mutated in the B.1.351 and B.1.1.7 variants.

As for this clone: The clone's antigen remains unknown. Per-nucleotide qualities are absent, and no much larger clonotype sits a single base away.

The CDR3 regions of human TCRbeta chains were analyzed by immunosequencing. From the authors' description of their analysis: Repertoire TCRs were checked for matches against a reference library of SARS-CoV-2-specific TCRs that had been generated using the MIRA antigen-specificity platform. Breadth was defined as the fraction of unique TCRs that were SARS-CoV-2-associated, and depth was defined as the fraction of total T cells that were SARS-CoV-2-associated. Using the MIRA data, every spike-specific TCR was mapped to the spike region that the TCR reacted to and assigned to either a CD4 or a CD8 class. Log10-transformed breadth and depth values were compared by one-way ANOVA with Sidak's multiple comparisons tests. Sourced from immuneACCESS, this table was stored by TCRdb with only in-frame sequences that have V and J called. A share of the clones is absent; for the studies checked, an unresolved V gene accounts for under half, and the remainder has no known explanation. Clonal size and the V and J genes are those of that table, whereas D and trimming came from the DNA. The sample profile shows 120,000 or so clones; 80% to 90% of them were found once. Roughly 1.1% of the sample belongs to the ten largest clones.

CDR1 and CDR2 were assigned from the germline V gene as SGHTA and FQGNSA. V loses 2 bases at its end and J loses 9 bases; junction bases beyond the gene matches: 3. The cysteine opens and the phenylalanine closes a CDR3 of 15 amino acids. Only the CDR3 DNA stays, 45 bases, in frame from base 1. This specimen's time point label, interpreted: baseline before first vaccination. Vaccinee samples were obtained from the UK trials COV001 and COV002, which included a single-blind randomized controlled phase 2/3 trial of AZD1222 (ChAdOx1 nCoV-19) in healthy adults. Trial participant PBMC samples were collected at day 0 and day 28 after the second dose for TCRbeta chain sequencing.

The TCR was taken from an adult in good health. The sequenced sample was peripheral blood, obtained on day 0 of AZD1222 vaccination. The rearranged chain carries TRBV7-2 and TRBJ2-1; 14 bases in the middle match TRBD2. The CDR3 region reads CASSLWTSGGFEQFF. The nucleotides read TGTGCCAGCAGCTTATGGACTAGCGGGGGGTTTGAGCAGTTCTTC.